This TCR beta chain was sequenced for a study of T cell clusters in autoimmune cytopenias. TRB rearrangements were amplified by touch-down multiplex PCR with mixed TRB-A/B primers. TCRdb re-called the multiplex PCR reads and catalogs CDR3 proteins one per entry, DNA excluded. This repertoire includes some 11,000 distinct CDR3 sequences. Each sample's input was 200 to 250 ng genomic DNA, 30,000 to 45,000 genome equivalents. The germline CDR1 and CDR2 sequences are SGHDN and FVKESK. The CDR3 length is 13 residues. These data are also associated with another study on T cell repertoires in aging, cancer and after chemotherapy.

The TCR was taken from a human donor in good health. Material: peripheral blood. The gene calls are TRBV14 and TRBJ2-1. CDR3 sequence: CASSQQQIYEQFF.